What follows are 32 T cell receptor beta chains derived from one specimen sequenced in a study of beta chain features in type 1 diabetes. The investigators reverse transcribed all of the isolated RNA, so they sequenced expressed TCRB transcripts. Generated by immunoSEQ multiplex PCR, the TCRdb table keeps only in-frame clones and is missing some. Of roughly 330,000 clones in the sample, 11% were seen once. Sequences were obtained from naive CD4+ T cells from blood. Every receptor here comes from a woman in her twenties or thirties in good health.

The CDR3, as DNA: TGTGCCAGCAGCTTAAACGCTTTCGCAGGGGCTGAAGCTTTCTTT. Protein: CASSLNAFAGAEAFF. The gene calls are TRBV7-3 and TRBJ1-1; a possible D gene is TRBD1 (6 bases). V lost 1 base and J lost 6, with 15 bases in between. The CDR3 spans 15 residues. The germline V gene has CDR1 SGHTA and CDR2 FQGTGA.

In its sample, this clone was seen a few times. In nucleotides, the CDR3 is TGCGCCAGCATCATTAAGGGGCAGCCCAGGGAGCAGTACTTC. This sequence encodes CASIIKGQPREQYF. V usage is TRBV4-3 and J usage is TRBJ2-7; a possible D gene is TRBD1 (5 bases). The CDR3 contains 14 residues. Germline CDR1 reads LGHNA; CDR2 reads YSLEER. V gave up 7 bases and J gave up 7 bases, with 20 bases separating them.

The chain combines TRBV6-5 with TRBJ2-5, with 8 nucleotides matching TRBD1. The length of the CDR3 is 14 residues. Germline CDR1 MNHEY, CDR2 SVGAGI. Trimming cost V 6 bases and J 4 bases; bases outside gene matches: 7. CDR3 nucleotides: TGTGCCAGCAGGTCGACAGGGGCCGGAGAGACCCAGTACTTC. Its protein is CASRSTGAGETQYF.

This chain uses TRBV29-1 with TRBJ1-1; 7 bases map to TRBD1. Germline V CDR1 and CDR2: SQVTM, ANQGSEA. V gave up 7 bases and J gave up 0 bases; unmatched junction bases: 8. The CDR3 length is 14 residues. The CDR3 loop is CSGLSGQMNTEAFF. The CDR3 coding sequence is TGCAGCGGCCTCTCGGGACAGATGAACACTGAAGCTTTCTTT.

CDR3 coding DNA: TGTGCCAGTAGTAAGACTCTCGGGACTAGCGGGCCCGCGAACACCGGGGAGCTGTTTTTT. Translating gives CASSKTLGTSGPANTGELFF. The chain links TRBV19 to TRBJ2-2; 12 bases agree with TRBD2. Germline assignment: CDR1 LNHDA and CDR2 SQIVND (reference sequence). Trimming removed 4 bases from V and 0 bases from J; junction bases left unmatched: 12. The CDR3 is made up of 20 amino acids.

A few counts support this clone. V is TRBV7-9 and J is TRBJ1-1; D is unclear. Trimming stripped 0 bases from V and 0 bases from J, with 5 bases between. CDR1 SEHNR and CDR2 FQNEAQ come from the germline V gene (reference sequence). The length of the CDR3 is 14 residues. CDR3 DNA: TGTGCCAGCAGCTTAGCACAGTTGAACACTGAAGCTTTCTTT. It encodes CASSLAQLNTEAFF.

The chain carries TRBV6-5 and TRBJ2-6, with D possibly matching TRBD2 (5 bases). Germline CDR1 is MNHEY and CDR2 is SVGAGI. The CDR3 has 14 amino acids. V gave up 7 bases and J gave up 0 bases, with 7 bases separating them. The CDR3 is CASNEGSGANVLTF. The CDR3 nucleotides read TGTGCCAGCAATGAGGGCTCTGGGGCCAACGTCCTGACTTTC.

V is TRBV9 and J is TRBJ2-1; possible D gene TRBD1, 5 bases. This CDR3 contains 13 residues. Germline V lookup: CDR1 SGDLS, CDR2 YYNGEE. Trimming cost V 4 bases and J 8 bases, with 13 bases left between them. The chain's CDR3 is CASSTQQEYEQFF. DNA of the CDR3: TGTGCCAGCAGCACCCAACAGGAATATGAGCAGTTCTTC. Filled out from reference TRBV9 and TRBJ2-1, the complete variable domain reads DSGVTQTPKHLITATGQRVTLRCSPRSGDLSVYWYQQSLDQGLQFLIQYYNGEERAKGNILERFSAQQFPDLHSELNLSSLELGDSALYFCASSTQQEYEQFFGPGTRLTVL.

The gene calls are TRBV6-4 and TRBJ2-1; no definite D call. Germline CDR1 reads MRHNA; CDR2 reads SNTAGT. Trimming removed 3 bases at V and 5 bases at J, with 8 bases between. The CDR3 length is 13 residues. DNA for the CDR3: TGTGCCAGCAGTGAGATGGCCAACAATGAGCAGTTCTTC. This encodes CASSEMANNEQFF.

This clone was counted only a few times. The chain recombines TRBV5-1 with TRBJ2-7, with TRBD2 identical over 9 bases. V dropped 3 bases and J dropped 0; count of bases not matched to a gene: 7. This CDR3 spans 16 amino acids. From germline, CDR1 is SGHRS and CDR2 YFSETQ. This chain's CDR3 is CASSSHFSGSSYEQYF. The DNA of the CDR3 is TGCGCCAGCAGCTCGCATTTTAGCGGGAGCTCCTACGAGCAGTACTTC.

The genes are TRBV18 and TRBJ2-7; 14 bases are shared with TRBD2. The CDR3 length is 16 residues. V was clipped by 2 bases and J by 4 bases; unmatched bases: 4. The germline V gene encodes CDR1 KGHSH and CDR2 LQKENI. DNA for the CDR3: TGTGCCAGCTCACCAGGGACTAGCGGGAGTTGGTACGAGCAGTACTTC. It codes for CASSPGTSGSWYEQYF.

This clone has only a few counts. The V call is TRBV7-9, the J call TRBJ2-3; no reliable D call. Trimming cost V 4 bases and J 2 bases, with 10 bases left between them. The CDR3 is made up of 14 amino acids. The germline gives CDR1 SEHNR, CDR2 FQNEAQ (reference sequence). CDR3 DNA sequence: TGTGCCAGCAGCTCCTTGGCAGTCACAGATACGCAGTATTTT. As protein: CASSSLAVTDTQYF.

This clone has a handful of counts. V gene TRBV28 combines with J gene TRBJ2-5; 8 bases match TRBD1. Germline CDR1 reads MDHEN; CDR2 reads SYDVKM. The trim removed 8 bases at V and 4 bases at J, leaving 6 bases unmatched. The CDR3 has 13 amino acids. The CDR3 nucleotides are TGTGCCAGCGGTGGACAGGGACGAGAGACCCAGTACTTC. Encoded protein: CASGGQGRETQYF.

The chain uses TRBV2 and TRBJ2-7; D may be TRBD1 (5 bases). Germline values: CDR1 SNHLY, CDR2 FYNNEI. The V gene lost 3 bases and the J gene lost 3 bases, with 9 bases spanning the gap. The CDR3 is made up of 13 amino acids. The CDR3 DNA sequence: TGTGCCAGCAGTGATACAGGCGGCTACGAGCAGTACTTC. It specifies CASSDTGGYEQYF.

This clone was recorded a few times. The chain employs TRBV7-9 and TRBJ2-7, with 7 bases that match TRBD2. The CDR3 is 14 amino acids. V lost 7 bases to trimming and J lost 2 bases; unmatched junction nucleotides: 8. The V gene's germline CDR1 is SEHNR and CDR2 FQNEAQ (reference sequence). In DNA form, the CDR3 reads TGTGCCAGCAATAGAGCGGGGAGGCCCTACGAGCAGTACTTC. Its translation: CASNRAGRPYEQYF.

The chain is built from TRBV10-3 and TRBJ2-1; no clear D. This CDR3 is 15 amino acids long. V dropped 5 bases and J dropped 0 bases, with 11 bases sitting between them. CDR1 and CDR2 (germline): ENHRY, SYGVKD. The CDR3 protein is CAISMSTSSYNEQFF. CDR3 coding DNA: TGTGCCATCAGTATGTCAACTTCCTCCTACAATGAGCAGTTCTTC.

This clone was picked up a small number of times. The V and J genes are TRBV5-6 and TRBJ2-2; TRBD2 aligns across 11 bases. Germline-derived CDR1 and CDR2 are SGHDT and YYEEEE. The trim removed 4 bases at V and 0 bases at J, leaving 8 bases unmatched. The CDR3 consists of 18 residues. CDR3 nucleotides: TGTGCCAGCAGCATACCACTAGCGGGGGTCGCGAACACCGGGGAGCTGTTTTTT. Translated, it gives CASSIPLAGVANTGELFF.

V and J are TRBV23-1 and TRBJ2-7; TRBD1 might be the D (6 bases). TRBV23-1 belongs to the ORF category, with a function that is uncertain. The CDR3 loop spans 14 amino acids. Trimming took 5 bases from V and 3 from J, leaving 14 bases between them. CDR3 nucleotides: TGCGCCAGCAGTGCGCCCCGGGACAACTACGAGCAGTACTTC. Translating it yields CASSAPRDNYEQYF.

The genes are TRBV2 and TRBJ2-4; possible D gene TRBD1, 5 bases. The CDR3 covers 15 residues. Trimming stripped 6 bases from V and 0 bases from J, with 12 bases between. CDR1 and CDR2 from the germline V gene are SNHLY and FYNNEI. The CDR3 spells CASRDKSTAKNIQYF. The CDR3 region has the DNA TGTGCCAGCAGGGACAAGTCAACAGCCAAAAACATTCAGTACTTC.

The sample holds a few counts of this clone. The J gene is TRBJ1-4, the V gene TRBV7-2, with 8 bases matching TRBD1. The CDR3 spans 14 residues. Germline trimming cut 5 bases from V and 3 bases from J; bases unmatched to any gene: 2. Germline CDR1 reads SGHTA; CDR2 reads FQGNSA. The CDR3 is CASSPGGANEKLFF. CDR3 bases: TGTGCCAGCAGCCCAGGGGGCGCTAATGAAAAACTGTTTTTT.

The gene calls are TRBV27 and TRBJ2-7, with TRBD1 matching over 7 bases. This CDR3 contains 15 residues. The germline CDR1 and CDR2 sequences are MNHEY and SMNVEV (reference sequence). V shed 5 bases, J shed 2 bases, and the junction held 9 bases outside the gene matches. CDR3 coding DNA: TGTGCCAGCAGTCTCCTCACAGGGGCTACCTACGAGCAGTACTTC. Translating gives CASSLLTGATYEQYF.

This clone showed up just a few times. The V and J genes are TRBV9 and TRBJ2-7; 8 nucleotides align to TRBD1. Trimming took 2 bases from V and 5 from J; bases not matched to a gene: 3. The V gene's germline CDR1 is SGDLS and CDR2 YYNGEE. CDR3 length: 13 amino acids. CDR3 region: CASSVTGVNEQYF. CDR3 sequence (DNA): TGTGCCAGCAGCGTGACAGGGGTCAACGAGCAGTACTTC.

The chain employs TRBV10-3 and TRBJ2-3, with 11 bases identical to TRBD2. Unmatched junction bases numbered 11, after V lost 6 bases and J lost 3 bases. Germline lookup yields CDR1 ENHRY and CDR2 SYGVKD. CDR3 length equals 17 residues. CDR3 in DNA: TGTGCCATCAGCAACCTTTTAGCGGGAGGGCCTACAGATACGCAGTATTTT. This sequence encodes CAISNLLAGGPTDTQYF.

The chain uses TRBV2 and TRBJ1-1; D is uncertain. Germline assignment: CDR1 SNHLY and CDR2 FYNNEI. This CDR3 is built from 18 residues. The V end was cut by 6 bases, the J end by 0 bases, with 23 bases between. The CDR3 loop reads CASSARRVSAVMNTEAFF. The CDR3 nucleotides are TGTGCCAGCAGCGCCCGGAGGGTTTCGGCTGTTATGAACACTGAAGCTTTCTTT. The entire variable domain, with the rest obtained from reference TRBV2 and TRBJ1-1, is as follows: EPEVTQTPSHQVTQMGQEVILRCVPISNHLYFYWYRQILGQKVEFLVSFYNNEISEKSEIFDDQFSVERPDGSNFTLKIRSTKLEDSAMYFCASSARRVSAVMNTEAFFGQGTRLTVV.

This clone was picked up a small number of times. The rearrangement uses TRBV29-1 and TRBJ2-5, with D possibly matching TRBD2 (7 bases). The germline V gene has CDR1 SQVTM and CDR2 ANQGSEA. Trimming took off 1 base at V and 5 bases at J, with 23 bases between the two ends. The CDR3 runs 17 residues. CDR3 nucleotides: TGCAGCGTTGAAGGGGGTGGGGGGGCGTATCGGTTTGAGACCCAGTACTTC. Amino acids: CSVEGGGGAYRFETQYF.

DNA for the CDR3: TGTGCCAGCAGCGTAGCAAGCGGGAGGGCTAATGAGCAGTTCTTC. This sequence encodes CASSVASGRANEQFF. The chain carries TRBV9 and TRBJ2-1; 10 positions agree with TRBD2. The V and J ends lost 0 bases and 7 bases, in that order; junction bases with no gene match: 4. The germline V gene has CDR1 SGDLS and CDR2 YYNGEE. This CDR3 spans 15 amino acids.

This clone was recorded a few times. The chain links TRBV28 to TRBJ2-7; 8 bases align to TRBD1. Germline V gene sequence: CDR1 MDHEN, CDR2 SYDVKM. The CDR3 runs 16 residues. J lost 2 bases, V lost 5 bases, and 11 bases had no gene match. DNA for the CDR3: TGTGCCAGCAGTACATCCCAGAAGACAGGGGCCTACGAGCAGTACTTC. Protein product: CASSTSQKTGAYEQYF.

This chain uses TRBV7-2 with TRBJ2-1; no clear D gene. The V end was cut by 1 base, the J end by 11 bases, with 12 bases between. The germline gives CDR1 SGHTA, CDR2 FQGNSA. This CDR3 region has 13 residues. The CDR3 spells CASSLEETSQQFF. In DNA, the CDR3 is TGTGCCAGCAGCTTAGAGGAGACCTCACAGCAGTTCTTC.

This chain links TRBV11-2 with TRBJ2-7; 11 bases are a match to TRBD2. CDR3 length: 16 amino acids. J was trimmed by 4 bases and V by 6 bases; bases with no gene match: 11. Germline V gives CDR1 SGHAT, CDR2 FQNNGV. CDR3 bases: TGTGCCAGCAGTACCCTAGCGGGAGGCGGACTTTACGAGCAGTACTTC. Translated, it gives CASSTLAGGGLYEQYF.

V and J are TRBV6-5 and TRBJ2-7; D is uncertain. V gave up 8 bases and J gave up 2 bases, with 19 bases separating them. Germline V gene data show CDR1 as MNHEY and CDR2 as SVGAGI. This CDR3 is built from 15 residues. CDR3 sequence reads: CASAKVGEYPYEQYF. The CDR3 DNA reads as TGTGCCAGCGCCAAGGTCGGAGAGTACCCCTACGAGCAGTACTTC.

The gene calls are TRBV7-8 and TRBJ2-2, with 13 bases matching TRBD2. CDR1 and CDR2 from the germline V gene are SGHVS and FQNEAQ. After removal of 3 bases from V and 6 bases from J, the junction contained 4 bases not matched to a gene. The CDR3 sequence is 16 residues long. The CDR3 DNA follows: TGTGCCAGCAGCTTCGGGACTAGCGGGATTCCCGGGGAGCTGTTTTTT. Translated: CASSFGTSGIPGELFF.

This clone was seen a handful of times. The V and J genes are TRBV11-2 and TRBJ1-1; TRBD1 might be the D (6 bases). The V gene lost 6 bases and the J gene lost 2 bases, with 13 bases spanning the gap. Germline V gene lookup returns CDR1 SGHAT and CDR2 FQNNGV. The CDR3 has 14 residues. CDR3 loop: CASSIGQLNTEAFF. CDR3 DNA: TGTGCCAGCAGTATAGGACAGCTAAACACTGAAGCTTTCTTT.